This record looks at one T cell receptor (beta chain) sequence and its context. Its antigen is not known. Lacking the conserved final phenylalanine or tryptophan, this CDR3 likely reflects a read error. The sample comes from a study of T cell repertoires in cytomegalovirus infection. About the research overall: CMV infection together with matching HLA type was indicated by public TCR beta signatures. The study, taken as a whole, reports: The response measured ex vivo was dominated by TCR beta clonotypes (HLA-C-restricted and CMV-specific). Of the TCR beta families, the public ones yielded a cumulative frequency that identified carriers of CMV plus the relevant HLA.

TCRdb re-derived calls from the reads in MiXCR, one entry per CDR3 protein. The table has fewer than 550,000 distinct CDR3 sequences, approximately 31% seen once; the top ten hold about 13%. This CDR3 has 12 residues. CDR1 and CDR2 from the germline V gene are MNHNS and SASEGT. Between the trimmed V and J ends, which lost 6 bases and 10 bases, there was a span of 13 bases. The clonotype comes from a human donor in good health (CMV status not recorded). Some clones in this sample may be carry-over from other donors' samples. J is TRBJ2-1 and V is TRBV6-1, with D perhaps TRBD1 (6 bases). The sequenced sample was PBMCs. This CDR3 is CASSSGAREQFL. The DNA for the CDR3 is TGTGCCAGCAGCTCAGGGGCGCGCGAGCAGTTCTTA.